The rows below give T cell receptor beta chains drawn from one sample of a study of shared clonotypes between healthy human individuals. Generated by immunoSEQ multiplex PCR, the TCRdb table keeps only in-frame clones and is missing some. Among 500,000 or so clones, 90% to 97% were seen once, and the ten largest hold approximately 0.06%. The material sequenced was naive CD4+ T cells sorted from blood. These receptors all come from a woman in her thirties in good health. The CDR3 runs from the conserved cysteine through the conserved F or W. Fields, in order: V gene, J gene, D gene, CDR3 protein. A D gene is named only where the DNA matches it firmly.

TRBV6-6	TRBJ2-1	-	CASSFYNEQFF
TRBV6-1	TRBJ2-7	-	CASTRAPSSYEQYF
TRBV5-6	-	-	CASSFPVPGGSSYEQYF
TRBV7-9	TRBJ2-3	TRBD2	CASSPTSATDTQYF
TRBV19	TRBJ2-7	-	CASSIYQTGAVEQYF
TRBV2	TRBJ2-1	TRBD1	CASSDWGTGPYNEQFF
TRBV10-3	TRBJ2-7	TRBD2	CAIRTSAYEQYF
TRBV5-3	TRBJ2-2	-	CARRSILRNTGELFF
TRBV19	TRBJ1-2	-	CATARDSAYYGYTF
TRBV7-9	TRBJ2-3	-	CASSLAQQTSTDTQYF
TRBV5-4	TRBJ1-4	TRBD1	CASSWGTAAEKLFF
TRBV19	TRBJ2-7	-	CASSIPNGEQYF
TRBV5-1	TRBJ2-7	-	CASSLASHYEQYF
TRBV29-1	TRBJ2-7	TRBD1	CSVLRDSTYEQYF
TRBV27	TRBJ1-2	-	CASKPVDSYGYTF
TRBV6-6	TRBJ2-5	TRBD1	CASNSGQGVSETQYF
TRBV28	TRBJ1-5	-	CASTLQGFNQPQHF
TRBV6-5	TRBJ2-7	-	CASSYSADRSYEQYF
TRBV6-1	TRBJ1-4	TRBD1	CASSAGGSAEKLFF
TRBV28	TRBJ2-6	-	CASGIESGANVLTF
TRBV28	TRBJ1-1	TRBD1	CATGGTVAFF
TRBV27	TRBJ2-7	-	CASSPRRRADSSYEQYF
TRBV21-1	TRBJ1-5	-	CASSKAGEGKLVLFNQPQHF
TRBV5-4	TRBJ2-3	TRBD2	CASSQSGRGPDTQYF
TRBV7-9	-	TRBD2	CASSKSTSGYEQYF
TRBV6-5	TRBJ2-5	TRBD2	CASSGLALETQYF
TRBV29-1	TRBJ1-2	-	CSVERASYGYTF
TRBV6-1	TRBJ1-2	-	CASEFSEGVYGYTF
TRBV7-8	TRBJ2-2	-	CASSYRQKLNTGELFF
TRBV6-1	TRBJ2-7	-	CAARGRTHTYEQYF
TRBV29-1	TRBJ2-1	-	CSVEGAAYNEQFF
TRBV7-2	TRBJ1-5	-	CASSPKGGYSNQPQHF
TRBV5-8	TRBJ2-4	-	CASSLEVALAKNIQYF
TRBV27	TRBJ2-1	-	CASSSPLISGPYNEQFF
TRBV5-1	TRBJ2-2	TRBD2	CASSLKASGRAGGTGELFF
TRBV6-5	TRBJ2-2	TRBD1	CASSTGTDTGELFF
TRBV2	TRBJ2-7	-	CASSTTFYEQYF
TRBV19	TRBJ1-5	-	CASSISISNQPQHF
TRBV29-1	TRBJ2-5	-	CSVTGGTQETQYF
TRBV18	TRBJ2-7	-	CASSPEGGFSSYEQYF
TRBV6-5	TRBJ1-5	-	CASSRAGDQPQHF
TRBV19	TRBJ2-1	TRBD2	CASSIGVLAGVYNEQFF
TRBV10-3	TRBJ2-5	-	CAISESGGFFETQYF
TRBV9	TRBJ2-1	TRBD2	CASSGGGVTSGRYNEQFF
TRBV18	TRBJ2-7	TRBD1	CASEQGERSEQYF
TRBV18	TRBJ1-4	-	CASSPQGREKLFF
TRBV29-1	TRBJ1-2	-	CSTSEGGHLEVYGYTF
TRBV29-1	TRBJ2-3	-	CSVGPDYSTDTQYF
TRBV6-5	TRBJ1-2	-	CASATDGSSFYGYTF
TRBV28	TRBJ2-6	-	CASKQSGANVLTF
TRBV5-1	TRBJ2-5	-	CASSLDREQETQYF
TRBV6-1	TRBJ1-4	-	CASSKGGSKNEKLFF
TRBV19	TRBJ2-7	-	CASSMGQGSYEQYF
TRBV21-1	TRBJ1-5	-	CASSVTLDRGDFQPQHF
TRBV5-6	TRBJ2-2	TRBD1	CASSFDRGTGELFF
TRBV5-6	TRBJ1-4	TRBD1	CASSSTGVNEKLFF
TRBV5-1	TRBJ2-2	TRBD2	CASSPPQRDPGLGELFF